Included here is one TCR beta chain sequence, with context. This sample stems from a study of blood T cell repertoires in COVID-19. Study-wide context: The United States, Italy and Spain provided the acute and convalescent COVID-19 samples.

Germline CDR1 and CDR2: SNHLY and FYNNEI. This CDR3 is 13 amino acids long. V lost 7 bases to trimming and J lost 5 bases; unmatched junction nucleotides: 7. Source study methods: Researchers report that nucleated cell counts were estimated from reference gene primer amplification. Measured with immunoSEQ multiplex PCR; TCRdb has only the in-frame clones, and not every one. Clone size and V and J calls were adopted from that table, with D and trimming inferred from the DNA. The sample lists about 140,000 clones, 85% to 90% occurring once. Sequencing used peripheral blood. The TCR was taken from a woman aged 80 or over with acute or convalescent COVID-19. This chain uses TRBV2 with TRBJ1-1; 7 nucleotides line up with TRBD1. The CDR3 protein is CASMGIRGTEAFF. Written as DNA, the CDR3 is TGTGCCAGCATGGGGATCAGGGGGACTGAAGCTTTCTTT.